This T cell receptor (beta chain) was captured in a study of glioma-infiltrating T cells after dendritic cell vaccination. Background on the study: Treatment, given 2003 to 2012, was autologous tumor lysate-pulsed dendritic cell vaccination. Autologous tumor lysate was loaded overnight onto monocyte-derived dendritic cells grown seven to eight days with IL-4 and GM-CSF.

Assay used: immunoSEQ multiplex PCR; TCRdb lists only in-frame clones, some missing. The sample yields roughly 47,000 clones, 85% seen once. The CDR3 is 15 amino acids. The V gene end was trimmed by 4 bases and the J gene end by 4 bases; junction bases not matched to a gene: 6. Germline V gene sequence: CDR1 SGHRS, CDR2 YFSETQ. The chain couples TRBV5-1 to TRBJ2-2; TRBD2 matches 8 bases. The receptor was isolated from a human donor with glioblastoma. The sample consisted of blood, taken before dendritic cell vaccination. CDR3 nucleotide sequence: TGCGCCAGCAGCCGGGGGGGGGACGGCACCGGGGAGCTGTTTTTT. This codes for CASSRGGDGTGELFF.